A selection of T cell receptor beta chains follows, all from one sample in a study of glioma-infiltrating T cells. TCRdb itself ran the multiplex PCR reads through MiXCR, one entry per CDR3 protein. The table records about 3,900 distinct CDR3 sequences, roughly 30% of them present only once. The sample was glioma tissue, nonneoplastic brain tissue, or PBMCs (not recorded which). Receptor source: a human donor with low-grade glioma or glioblastoma, undergoing nonglioma brain surgery, or in good health (not recorded which). CDR3s include the opening cysteine and the closing phenylalanine or tryptophan. A D gene is named only where the DNA matches it firmly. The size entry is marked missing in some rows and otherwise reads once, few, many or a size class.

J gene: TRBJ1-1; V gene: TRBV6-1; D gene: .; clone size: large; CDR3 protein: CASSETVSAFF; CDR3 DNA: TGTGCCAGCAGTGAGACGGTTTCAGCTTTCTTT
J gene: TRBJ1-5; V gene: TRBV6-1; D gene: .; clone size: large; CDR3 protein: CASSEIAGYSNQPQHF; CDR3 DNA: TGTGCCAGCAGTGAAATCGCGGGGTATAGCAATCAGCCCCAGCATTTT
J gene: TRBJ1-6; V gene: TRBV27; D gene: .; clone size: .; CDR3 protein: CASPERIPSPLHF; CDR3 DNA: TGTGCCAGCCCCGAACGGATTCCTTCACCCCTCCACTTC
J gene: TRBJ2-3; V gene: TRBV7-9; D gene: .; clone size: medium-sized; CDR3 protein: CASSLSDTQYF; CDR3 DNA: TGTGCCAGCAGCTTGTCCGATACGCAGTATTTT
J gene: TRBJ2-7; V gene: TRBV25-1; D gene: .; clone size: medium-sized; CDR3 protein: CASSPSGTPTYEQYF; CDR3 DNA: TGTGCCAGCAGTCCCTCAGGGACACCCACCTACGAGCAGTACTTC
J gene: TRBJ1-2; V gene: TRBV29-1; D gene: .; clone size: few; CDR3 protein: CSVEAATDAGYTF; CDR3 DNA: TGCAGCGTTGAAGCGGCGACAGATGCAGGCTACACCTTC
J gene: TRBJ2-1; V gene: TRBV7-2; D gene: .; clone size: .; CDR3 protein: CASSLSVASYNEQFF; CDR3 DNA: TGTGCCAGCAGCCTGTCGGTAGCGTCCTACAATGAGCAGTTCTTC
J gene: TRBJ1-1; V gene: TRBV5-6; D gene: TRBD1; clone size: .; CDR3 protein: CASSLKQGFTEAFF; CDR3 DNA: TGTGCCAGCAGCCTAAAACAGGGGTTTACTGAAGCTTTCTTT
J gene: TRBJ1-1; V gene: TRBV16; D gene: .; clone size: .; CDR3 protein: CASSQLKGGNTEAFF; CDR3 DNA: TGTGCCAGCAGCCAATTGAAGGGGGGGAACACTGAAGCTTTCTTT
J gene: TRBJ2-1; V gene: TRBV19; D gene: TRBD2; clone size: .; CDR3 protein: CASSRASGVYNKQFF; CDR3 DNA: TGTGCCAGTAGTAGGGCTAGCGGGGTTTACAATAAGCAGTTCTTC
J gene: TRBJ2-5; V gene: TRBV7-2; D gene: TRBD1; clone size: many; CDR3 protein: CASSLAGTAQQETQYF; CDR3 DNA: TGTGCCAGCAGCTTAGCGGGGACAGCACAACAAGAGACCCAGTACTTC
J gene: TRBJ1-5; V gene: TRBV6-2/TRBV6-3; D gene: TRBD1; clone size: many; CDR3 protein: CASSSTGQGSQPQHF; CDR3 DNA: TGTGCCAGCAGTTCCACGGGACAGGGAAGCCAGCCCCAGCATTTT
J gene: TRBJ1-5; V gene: TRBV18; D gene: .; clone size: many; CDR3 protein: CASSPPPGRGQPQHF; CDR3 DNA: TGTGCCAGCTCACCCCCCCCCGGGAGGGGCCAGCCCCAGCATTTT
J gene: TRBJ2-1; V gene: TRBV20-1; D gene: .; clone size: medium-sized; CDR3 protein: CSASSFDNEQFF; CDR3 DNA: TGCAGTGCTAGCAGTTTTGACAATGAGCAGTTCTTC
J gene: TRBJ1-1; V gene: TRBV7-2; D gene: .; clone size: medium-sized; CDR3 protein: CASSLEDYTEAFF; CDR3 DNA: TGTGCCAGCAGCTTAGAGGATTACACTGAAGCTTTCTTT
J gene: TRBJ1-2; V gene: TRBV9; D gene: .; clone size: .; CDR3 protein: CASSQRVSGRTLNYGYTF; CDR3 DNA: TGTGCCAGCAGCCAAAGGGTCTCGGGCAGAACTCTTAACTATGGCTACACCTTC
J gene: TRBJ2-2; V gene: TRBV4-3; D gene: .; clone size: hyperexpanded; CDR3 protein: CASSQDQDTGELFF; CDR3 DNA: TGCGCCAGCAGCCAAGATCAGGACACCGGGGAGCTGTTTTTT
J gene: TRBJ1-1; V gene: TRBV10-3; D gene: .; clone size: many; CDR3 protein: CAIRGEGADTEAFF; CDR3 DNA: TGTGCCATCAGGGGAGAGGGAGCGGACACTGAAGCTTTCTTT
J gene: TRBJ2-7; V gene: TRBV20-1; D gene: TRBD2; clone size: .; CDR3 protein: CSARDPSSGSSNEQYF; CDR3 DNA: TGCAGTGCTAGGGACCCCTCTAGCGGAAGCTCCAACGAGCAGTACTTC
J gene: TRBJ1-1; V gene: TRBV27; D gene: .; clone size: few; CDR3 protein: CASSFGGGYTEAFF; CDR3 DNA: TGTGCCAGCAGTTTCGGTGGGGGTTACACTGAAGCTTTCTTT
J gene: TRBJ2-1; V gene: TRBV20-1; D gene: .; clone size: .; CDR3 protein: CSARGIGIDEQLF; CDR3 DNA: TGCAGTGCTAGAGGGATCGGGATCGACGAGCAGCTCTTC
J gene: TRBJ1-5; V gene: TRBV20-1; D gene: .; clone size: .; CDR3 protein: CSAAWDNNKPQHF; CDR3 DNA: TGCAGTGCTGCTTGGGATAACAATAAGCCCCAGCATTTT
J gene: TRBJ2-3; V gene: TRBV20-1; D gene: .; clone size: medium-sized; CDR3 protein: CSARTATDTQYF; CDR3 DNA: TGCAGTGCGAGGACAGCCACAGATACGCAGTATTTT
J gene: TRBJ2-1; V gene: TRBV20-1; D gene: TRBD2; clone size: medium-sized; CDR3 protein: CSAVGSGGEIEQFF; CDR3 DNA: TGCAGTGCCGTCGGCAGCGGGGGGGAGATTGAGCAGTTCTTC
J gene: TRBJ2-2; V gene: TRBV4-2; D gene: TRBD2; clone size: .; CDR3 protein: CASSAASGGATGELFF; CDR3 DNA: TGTGCCAGCAGCGCCGCTAGCGGGGGGGCGACCGGGGAGCTGTTTTTT
J gene: TRBJ2-3; V gene: TRBV7-2; D gene: .; clone size: .; CDR3 protein: CASSSYICSARGDSSTDTQYF; CDR3 DNA: .
J gene: TRBJ2-1; V gene: TRBV25-1; D gene: TRBD2; clone size: many; CDR3 protein: CASSPAGGTSYNEQFF; CDR3 DNA: TGTGCCAGCAGCCCTGCGGGGGGGACCTCCTACAATGAGCAGTTCTTC
J gene: TRBJ1-1; V gene: TRBV19; D gene: .; clone size: .; CDR3 protein: CASGIQSTNTEAFF; CDR3 DNA: TGTGCCAGTGGTATCCAGAGTACGAACACTGAAGCTTTCTTT
J gene: TRBJ2-1; V gene: TRBV6-2/TRBV6-3; D gene: .; clone size: many; CDR3 protein: CASSYSRARGDEQFF; CDR3 DNA: TGTGCCAGCAGTTACTCGAGGGCTAGGGGTGATGAGCAGTTCTTC
J gene: TRBJ2-2; V gene: TRBV6-1; D gene: TRBD2; clone size: .; CDR3 protein: CASTMTSGGRSHTGELFF; CDR3 DNA: TGTGCCAGCACCATGACTAGCGGGGGCCGATCTCACACCGGGGAGCTGTTTTTT
J gene: TRBJ1-5; V gene: TRBV12-5; D gene: .; clone size: many; CDR3 protein: CASGLAQVGNQPQHF; CDR3 DNA: TGTGCTAGTGGTTTGGCCCAGGTAGGCAATCAGCCCCAGCATTTT
J gene: TRBJ2-5; V gene: TRBV20-1; D gene: TRBD2; clone size: medium-sized; CDR3 protein: CSARDLLAGAYGETQYF; CDR3 DNA: TGCAGTGCTAGAGATCTACTAGCGGGGGCCTACGGGGAGACCCAGTACTTC
J gene: TRBJ2-7; V gene: TRBV6-1; D gene: .; clone size: many; CDR3 protein: CASSADLAGISYEQYF; CDR3 DNA: TGTGCCAGCAGTGCCGATTTGGCGGGTATTTCCTACGAGCAGTACTTC
J gene: TRBJ2-5; V gene: TRBV12-3/TRBV12-4; D gene: .; clone size: .; CDR3 protein: CASSLDQAQETQHF; CDR3 DNA: TGTGCCAGCAGTTTAGACCAAGCCCAAGAGACCCAGCACTTC
J gene: TRBJ2-1; V gene: TRBV29-1; D gene: .; clone size: once; CDR3 protein: CSVAPSQETQNF; CDR3 DNA: TGCAGCGTGGCCCCTTCACAAGAGACCCAGAACTTC
J gene: TRBJ2-2; V gene: TRBV6-1; D gene: TRBD2; clone size: many; CDR3 protein: CASSSGGENTGELFF; CDR3 DNA: TGTGCCAGCAGTTCCGGGGGGGAGAACACCGGGGAGCTGTTTTTT
J gene: TRBJ2-1; V gene: TRBV18; D gene: TRBD1; clone size: many; CDR3 protein: CASSPTDRAGRQFF; CDR3 DNA: TGTGCCAGCTCACCAACCGACAGGGCAGGAAGGCAGTTCTTC
J gene: TRBJ1-4; V gene: TRBV11-2; D gene: .; clone size: many; CDR3 protein: CASSLTGRVEEKLFF; CDR3 DNA: TGTGCCAGCAGCTTAACGGGCAGGGTGGAAGAAAAACTGTTTTTT
J gene: TRBJ1-1; V gene: TRBV18; D gene: .; clone size: few; CDR3 protein: CASSPVTGNKLMNTEAFF; CDR3 DNA: TGTGCCAGCTCACCGGTTACAGGGAACAAATTAATGAACACTGAAGCTTTCTTT
J gene: TRBJ1-1; V gene: TRBV30; D gene: TRBD1; clone size: few; CDR3 protein: CAWSPETGAWTEAFF; CDR3 DNA: TGTGCCTGGAGTCCTGAGACAGGGGCGTGGACTGAAGCTTTCTTT